A selection of T cell receptor beta chains follows, all from one sample in a study of regulatory T cells in long-lasting Graves disease. TCRdb reanalysed the multiplex PCR reads using MiXCR and keeps one entry per CDR3 protein. This sample has roughly 470,000 distinct CDR3 sequences; about 20% occur once, and the top ten carry roughly 8%. The material sequenced was peripheral blood mononuclear cells (PBMCs), taken when the disease was refractory, from a patient treated with antithyroid drugs. The receptors stem from a female donor with Graves disease. CDR3s include the opening cysteine and the closing phenylalanine or tryptophan. The D gene is left open where the match is weak. Clone size, where shown, is once, few, many, or a class for clones that have expanded.

CDR3nt: TGTGCCAGCAGCCAGGCGTCCTATGTCTCCTATGGCTACACCTTC
CDR3aa: CASSQASYVSYGYTF
abundance: .
d_gene: .
v_gene: TRBV14
j_gene: TRBJ1-2

CDR3nt: TGTGCCAGTAGTTCGTTTTTGTGGGGGACGGGCGGGCAGTACTTC
CDR3aa: CASSSFLWGTGGQYF
abundance: once
d_gene: .
v_gene: TRBV6-2/TRBV6-3
j_gene: TRBJ2-7

CDR3nt: TGCAGTGCTAGAGGAGTTGCCTGGCGGAAGTACGAGCAGCACTTC
CDR3aa: CSARGVAWRKYEQHF
abundance: .
d_gene: .
v_gene: TRBV20-1
j_gene: TRBJ2-7

CDR3nt: TGTGCCAGCAGTGAAGGTCGAGCCAAAAACATTCAGTACTTC
CDR3aa: CASSEGRAKNIQYF
abundance: many
d_gene: .
v_gene: TRBV2
j_gene: TRBJ2-4

CDR3nt: TGTGCCAGCAGTCTAGACAGGAATATTCAGTACTTC
CDR3aa: CASSLDRNIQYF
abundance: .
d_gene: .
v_gene: TRBV28
j_gene: TRBJ2-4

CDR3nt: TGTGCCAGCAGCTTGTGGGCAGGTCACGCTGAAGCTTTCTTT
CDR3aa: CASSLWAGHAEAFF
abundance: many
d_gene: .
v_gene: TRBV5-5
j_gene: TRBJ1-1

CDR3nt: TGTGCCAGCTCTTTGGACAGCAATATTATCACTGAAGCTTTCTTT
CDR3aa: CASSLDSNIITEAFF
abundance: many
d_gene: .
v_gene: TRBV2
j_gene: TRBJ1-1

CDR3nt: TGCGCCAGCAGCTTGGCTTGGACTAGCGGGACCGATACGCAGTATTTT
CDR3aa: CASSLAWTSGTDTQYF
abundance: .
d_gene: TRBD2
v_gene: TRBV5-1
j_gene: TRBJ2-3

CDR3nt: TGTGCCAGCAGGTCCATTTCCTCCTACGAGCAGTACTTC
CDR3aa: CASRSISSYEQYF
abundance: many
d_gene: .
v_gene: TRBV2
j_gene: TRBJ2-7

CDR3nt: TGTGCCATCAGTGAGTCGGACAGGTTTGATGAGCAGTTCTTC
CDR3aa: CAISESDRFDEQFF
abundance: .
d_gene: TRBD1
v_gene: TRBV10-3
j_gene: TRBJ2-1

CDR3nt: TGTGCCAGTAGTATAGGAAGGGTAGGGTTCACTCAGCCCCAGCATTTT
CDR3aa: CASSIGRVGFTQPQHF
abundance: few
d_gene: .
v_gene: TRBV19
j_gene: TRBJ1-5

CDR3nt: TGTGCCAGCAGCTTAGTACGGGAACAGGGTGAAGCTTTCTTT
CDR3aa: CASSLVREQGEAFF
abundance: .
d_gene: .
v_gene: TRBV7-2
j_gene: TRBJ1-1

CDR3nt: TGTGCCAGCAGTTTGGTAGATACGCAGTATTTT
CDR3aa: CASSLVDTQYF
abundance: few
d_gene: .
v_gene: TRBV2
j_gene: TRBJ2-3

CDR3nt: TGTGCCAGCAGCTTAGTTGAAGCGGCCACCGGGGAGCTGTTTTTT
CDR3aa: CASSLVEAATGELFF
abundance: .
d_gene: .
v_gene: TRBV7-9
j_gene: TRBJ2-2

CDR3nt: TGCGCCAGCAGGGAGAATAGCAATCAGCCCCAGCATTTT
CDR3aa: CASRENSNQPQHF
abundance: few
d_gene: .
v_gene: TRBV5-1
j_gene: TRBJ1-5

CDR3nt: TGTGCCAGCAGTGAATTGGAGACGGCTTACGGCCACACCTTC
CDR3aa: CASSELETAYGHTF
abundance: .
d_gene: .
v_gene: TRBV6-2/TRBV6-3
j_gene: TRBJ1-2

CDR3nt: TGTGCCAGCAGCCAACGGGCAAGGGGAGGAGAGACCCAGTACTTC
CDR3aa: CASSQRARGGETQYF
abundance: many
d_gene: .
v_gene: TRBV14
j_gene: TRBJ2-5

CDR3nt: TGCGCCAGCAGCCTGGGACTAGCGGCAAACACCGGGGAGCTGTTTTTT
CDR3aa: CASSLGLAANTGELFF
abundance: .
d_gene: TRBD2
v_gene: TRBV5-1
j_gene: TRBJ2-2

CDR3nt: TGTGCCGGGGGACTAGCTAACGGGGGGACCCAGTACTTC
CDR3aa: CAGGLANGGTQYF
abundance: many
d_gene: TRBD2
v_gene: TRBV2
j_gene: TRBJ2-5

CDR3nt: TGTGCCAGCAGCTCCGGGACTTCCCTTTGGGGAGATACGCAGTATTTT
CDR3aa: CASSSGTSLWGDTQYF
abundance: .
d_gene: .
v_gene: TRBV7-9
j_gene: TRBJ2-3

CDR3nt: TGTGCCAGCAGTCTACAAATTGGGGACAGGGAGGTCATTCAGTACTTC
CDR3aa: CASSLQIGDREVIQYF
abundance: many
d_gene: TRBD1
v_gene: TRBV27
j_gene: TRBJ2-4

CDR3nt: TGTGCCAGCAGTTTCGGACAGAGCAATCAGCCCCAGCATTTT
CDR3aa: CASSFGQSNQPQHF
abundance: many
d_gene: .
v_gene: TRBV12-3/TRBV12-4
j_gene: TRBJ1-5

CDR3nt: TGTGCCAGCAGCGTAGCTGCCAGGGAGAAAGAGACCCAGTACTTC
CDR3aa: CASSVAAREKETQYF
abundance: .
d_gene: .
v_gene: TRBV9
j_gene: TRBJ2-5

CDR3nt: TGTGCCAGCTCACCAATCGGTGGGGTGAACACTGAAGCTTTCTTT
CDR3aa: CASSPIGGVNTEAFF
abundance: few
d_gene: .
v_gene: TRBV18
j_gene: TRBJ1-1

CDR3nt: TGCAGTGCTACAACAGGATCCACCTACGAGCAGTACTTC
CDR3aa: CSATTGSTYEQYF
abundance: .
d_gene: .
v_gene: TRBV20-1
j_gene: TRBJ2-7

CDR3nt: TGCAGTGCTCCCCTGGGGGGCTACACCTTC
CDR3aa: CSAPLGGYTF
abundance: few
d_gene: .
v_gene: TRBV20-1
j_gene: TRBJ1-2

CDR3nt: TGTGCCAGCATACCGCCATACGGCGCGGGCGAGCAGTACTTC
CDR3aa: CASIPPYGAGEQYF
abundance: many
d_gene: .
v_gene: TRBV28
j_gene: TRBJ2-7

CDR3nt: TGTGCCAGTAGTATAGTGCGGAACACTGAAGCTTTCTTT
CDR3aa: CASSIVRNTEAFF
abundance: .
d_gene: .
v_gene: TRBV19
j_gene: TRBJ1-1

CDR3nt: TGTGCCAGCAGTTACTCGGCCAGCTCCGCCAAAAACATTCAGTACTTC
CDR3aa: CASSYSASSAKNIQYF
abundance: few
d_gene: .
v_gene: TRBV6-5
j_gene: TRBJ2-4